This T cell receptor (beta chain) was sequenced during a study of lymphopenia after photon versus proton radiotherapy. Overall study results and limits: Better survival with proton therapy was suggested as possible, not demonstrated.

The CDR3 has 14 residues. J lost 1 base, V lost 7 bases, and 6 bases had no gene match. Germline CDR1 and CDR2: MNHEY and SVGAGI. TCRdb's table, derived via immunoSEQ multiplex PCR, lists solely in-frame clones and lacks some. The sample holds about 22,000 clones, approximately 91% seen once. Points on this clone: The antigen remains unidentified.

Sequenced here: peripheral blood, sampled from a patient treated with proton-based radiotherapy. The chain carries TRBV6-5 and TRBJ2-7; 8 bases match TRBD2. The TCR was taken from a woman aged 70-85 years with pancreatic cancer. Some clones in this sample may be carry-over from other donors' samples. The CDR3 region has the DNA TGTGCCAGCACAAGGGTAGCGGGGTCCTACGAGCAGTACTTC. Its translation: CASTRVAGSYEQYF.